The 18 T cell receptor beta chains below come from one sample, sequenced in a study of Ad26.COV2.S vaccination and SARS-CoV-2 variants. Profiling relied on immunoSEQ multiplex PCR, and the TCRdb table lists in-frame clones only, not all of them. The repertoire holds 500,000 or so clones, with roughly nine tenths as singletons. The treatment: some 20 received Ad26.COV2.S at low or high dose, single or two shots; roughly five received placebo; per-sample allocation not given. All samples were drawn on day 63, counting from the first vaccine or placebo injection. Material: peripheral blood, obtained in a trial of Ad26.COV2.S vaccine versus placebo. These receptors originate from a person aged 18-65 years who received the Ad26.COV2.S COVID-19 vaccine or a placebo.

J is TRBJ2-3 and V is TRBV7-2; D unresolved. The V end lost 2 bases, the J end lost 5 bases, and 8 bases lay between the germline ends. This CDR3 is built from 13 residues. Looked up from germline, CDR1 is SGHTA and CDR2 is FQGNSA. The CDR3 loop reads CASSLLVRDTQYF. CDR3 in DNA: TGTGCCAGCAGCTTACTGGTTAGAGATACGCAGTATTTT.

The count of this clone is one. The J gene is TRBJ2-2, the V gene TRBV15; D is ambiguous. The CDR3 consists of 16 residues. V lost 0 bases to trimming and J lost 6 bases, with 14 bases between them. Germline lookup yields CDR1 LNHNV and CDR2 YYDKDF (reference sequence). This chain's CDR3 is CATSRDLRSTPGELFF. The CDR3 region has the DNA TGTGCCACCAGCAGAGATCTCCGTAGTACGCCCGGGGAGCTGTTTTTT. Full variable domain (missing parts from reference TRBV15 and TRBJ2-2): DAMVIQNPRYQVTQFGKPVTLSCSQTLNHNVMYWYQQKSSQAPKLLFHYYDKDFNNEADTPDNFQSRRPNTSFCFLDIRSPGLGDTAMYLCATSRDLRSTPGELFFGEGSRLTVL.

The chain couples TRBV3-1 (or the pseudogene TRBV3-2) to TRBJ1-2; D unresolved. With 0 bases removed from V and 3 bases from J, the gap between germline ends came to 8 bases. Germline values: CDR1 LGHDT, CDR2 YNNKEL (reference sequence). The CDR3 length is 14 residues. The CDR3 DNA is TGTGCCAGCAGCCAAGATGGGTTCTACTATGGCTACACCTTC. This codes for CASSQDGFYYGYTF.

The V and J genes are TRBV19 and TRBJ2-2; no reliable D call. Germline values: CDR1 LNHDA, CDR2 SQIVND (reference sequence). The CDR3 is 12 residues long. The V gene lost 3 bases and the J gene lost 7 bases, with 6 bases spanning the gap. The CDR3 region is CASSIGLGELFF. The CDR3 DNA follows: TGTGCCAGTAGTATTGGGCTCGGGGAGCTGTTTTTT.

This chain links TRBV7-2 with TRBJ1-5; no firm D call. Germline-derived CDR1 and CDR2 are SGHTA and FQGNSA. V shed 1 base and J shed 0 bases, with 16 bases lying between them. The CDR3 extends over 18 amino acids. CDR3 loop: CASSLVSFAEYSNQPQHF. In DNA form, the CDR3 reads TGTGCCAGCAGCTTAGTGAGCTTTGCCGAATATAGCAATCAGCCCCAGCATTTT.

This CDR3 reads CASSLMGPEQYF. CDR3 DNA: TGTGCCAGCAGCTTAATGGGGCCCGAGCAGTACTTC. The chain links TRBV11-2 to TRBJ2-7; D is perhaps TRBD1 (5 bases). Germline V gene lookup returns CDR1 SGHAT and CDR2 FQNNGV. The CDR3 is 12 residues long. The V end was cut by 2 bases, the J end by 6 bases, with 8 bases between.

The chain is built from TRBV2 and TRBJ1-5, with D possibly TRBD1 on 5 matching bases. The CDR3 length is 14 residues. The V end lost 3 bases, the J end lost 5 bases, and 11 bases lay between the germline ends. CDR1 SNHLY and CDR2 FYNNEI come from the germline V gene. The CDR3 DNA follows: TGTGCCAGCAGTGAGCAGGGAGGAGATCAGCCCCAGCATTTT. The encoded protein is CASSEQGGDQPQHF.

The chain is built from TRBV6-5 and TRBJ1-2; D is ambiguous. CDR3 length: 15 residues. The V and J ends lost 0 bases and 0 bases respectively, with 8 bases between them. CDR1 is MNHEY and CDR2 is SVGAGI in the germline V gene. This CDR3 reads CASSYSQTANYGYTF. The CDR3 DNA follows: TGTGCCAGCAGTTACTCCCAGACGGCTAACTATGGCTACACCTTC.

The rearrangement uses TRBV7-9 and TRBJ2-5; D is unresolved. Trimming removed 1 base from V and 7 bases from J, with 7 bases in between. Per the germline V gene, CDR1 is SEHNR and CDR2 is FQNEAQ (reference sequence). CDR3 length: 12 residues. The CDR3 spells CASSLELGTQYF. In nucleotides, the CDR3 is TGTGCCAGCAGCTTAGAACTGGGGACCCAGTACTTC.

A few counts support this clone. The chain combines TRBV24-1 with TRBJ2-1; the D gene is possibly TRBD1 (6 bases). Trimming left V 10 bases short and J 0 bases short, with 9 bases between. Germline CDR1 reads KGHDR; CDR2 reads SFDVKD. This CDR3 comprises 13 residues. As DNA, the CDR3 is TGTGCCACGCAGGGGTTCTCCTACAATGAGCAGTTCTTC. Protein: CATQGFSYNEQFF.

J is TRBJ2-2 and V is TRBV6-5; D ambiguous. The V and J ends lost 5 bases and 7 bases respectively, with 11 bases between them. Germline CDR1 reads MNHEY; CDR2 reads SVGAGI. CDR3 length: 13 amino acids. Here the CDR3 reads CASSRSGIGELFF. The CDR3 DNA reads TGTGCCAGCAGTAGATCGGGTATCGGGGAGCTGTTTTTT.

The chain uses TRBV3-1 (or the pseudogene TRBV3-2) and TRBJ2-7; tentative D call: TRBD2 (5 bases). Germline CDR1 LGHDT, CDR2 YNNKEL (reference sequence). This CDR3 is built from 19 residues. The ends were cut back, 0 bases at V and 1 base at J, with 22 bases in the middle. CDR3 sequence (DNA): TGTGCCAGCAGCCAAGATAAGGAGGTGGTTATACTAACGTCCTACGAGCAGTACTTC. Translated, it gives CASSQDKEVVILTSYEQYF.

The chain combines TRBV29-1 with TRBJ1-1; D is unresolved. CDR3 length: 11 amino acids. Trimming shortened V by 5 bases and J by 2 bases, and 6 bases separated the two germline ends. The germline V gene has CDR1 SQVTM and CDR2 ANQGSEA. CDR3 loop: CSVSGNTEAFF. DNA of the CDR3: TGCAGCGTTAGTGGCAACACTGAAGCTTTCTTT.

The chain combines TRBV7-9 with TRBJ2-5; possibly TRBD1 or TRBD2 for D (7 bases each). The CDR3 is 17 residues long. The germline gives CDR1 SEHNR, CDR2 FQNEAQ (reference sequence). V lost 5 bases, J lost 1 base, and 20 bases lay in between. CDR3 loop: CASSPRGGTLIQETQYF. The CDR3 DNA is TGTGCCAGCAGCCCCAGGGGGGGGACCTTAATCCAAGAGACCCAGTACTTC.

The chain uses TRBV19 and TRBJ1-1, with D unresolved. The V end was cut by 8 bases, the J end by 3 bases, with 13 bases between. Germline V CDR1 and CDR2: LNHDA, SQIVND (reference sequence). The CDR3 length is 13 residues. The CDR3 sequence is CASRDTWDTEAFF. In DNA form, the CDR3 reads TGTGCCAGTCGGGATACTTGGGACACTGAAGCTTTCTTT.

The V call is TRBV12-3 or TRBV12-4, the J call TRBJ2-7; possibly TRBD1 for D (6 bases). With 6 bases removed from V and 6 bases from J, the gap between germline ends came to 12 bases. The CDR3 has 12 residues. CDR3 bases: TGTGCCAGCAGGGCCGGGACATCCGAGCAGTACGTC. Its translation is CASRAGTSEQYV.

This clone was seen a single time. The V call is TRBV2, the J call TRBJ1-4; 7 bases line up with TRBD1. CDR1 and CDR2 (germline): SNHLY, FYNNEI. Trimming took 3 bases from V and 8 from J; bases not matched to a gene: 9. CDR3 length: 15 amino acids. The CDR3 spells CASSEGGQAFEKLFF. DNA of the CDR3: TGTGCCAGCAGTGAGGGAGGACAGGCGTTCGAAAAACTGTTTTTT. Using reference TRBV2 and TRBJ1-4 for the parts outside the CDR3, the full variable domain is EPEVTQTPSHQVTQMGQEVILRCVPISNHLYFYWYRQILGQKVEFLVSFYNNEISEKSEIFDDQFSVERPDGSNFTLKIRSTKLEDSAMYFCASSEGGQAFEKLFFGSGTQLSVL.

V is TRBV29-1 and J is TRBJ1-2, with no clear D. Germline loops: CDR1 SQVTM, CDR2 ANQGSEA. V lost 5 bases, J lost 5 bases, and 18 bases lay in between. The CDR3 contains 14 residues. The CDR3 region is CSVRGGGMMYGYTF. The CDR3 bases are TGCAGCGTTCGAGGAGGAGGGATGATGTATGGCTACACCTTC.